This is a list of T cell receptor beta chains from one sample in a study of blood T cell repertoires in COVID-19. TCRdb's copy holds only in-frame clones and misses some; the assay was immunoSEQ multiplex PCR. The profile covers 350,000 to 450,000 clones, with about 90% appearing a single time and around 1.9% taken by the ten largest. The sample comprised PBMCs or T cells enriched from blood (not recorded which). Receptors were obtained from a man aged 35 to 55 in a cohort exposed to, infected with or recovered from COVID-19 (not recorded which). Both conserved end residues are part of each CDR3. Each record gives: clone size, J gene, V gene, D gene, CDR3 protein, CDR3 DNA. D genes are given only for firm matches. Size values are once, few and many counts, or a class for expanded clones, and some rows have none.

NA | TRBJ2-3 | TRBV7-9 | NA | CASSSSRLVTDTQYF | TGTGCCAGCAGCTCTAGTCGACTGGTCACAGATACGCAGTATTTT
few | TRBJ2-1 | TRBV6-5 | TRBD2 | CASSRLAGDNEQFF | TGTGCCAGCAGTCGACTAGCGGGAGACAATGAGCAGTTCTTC
NA | TRBJ2-1 | TRBV30 | TRBD2 | CAWNLLFGTSGEQFF | TGTGCCTGGAACCTCCTTTTCGGGACTAGCGGTGAGCAGTTCTTC
NA | TRBJ2-3 | TRBV3-1/TRBV3-2 | NA | CASSQSPLLADTQYF | TGTGCCAGCAGCCAAAGCCCCCTACTAGCAGATACGCAGTATTTT
NA | TRBJ1-2 | TRBV28 | NA | CASSPGGVYGYTF | TGTGCCAGCAGTCCCGGCGGGGTTTATGGCTACACCTTC
NA | TRBJ2-3 | TRBV4-1 | TRBD2 | CASSPSAGETDTQYF | TGCGCCAGCAGCCCGTCCGCGGGAGAAACAGATACGCAGTATTTT
NA | TRBJ2-1 | TRBV7-2 | TRBD2 | CASSLGGSYNEQFF | TGTGCCAGCAGCTTAGGCGGGAGCTACAATGAGCAGTTCTTC
NA | TRBJ2-3 | TRBV7-9 | NA | CASSFAISRDTQYF | TGTGCCAGCAGCTTCGCCATATCCAGAGATACGCAGTATTTT
once | TRBJ2-7 | TRBV18 | NA | CASSPPVGGGNEQYF | TGTGCCAGCTCCCCGCCCGTTGGTGGGGGCAACGAGCAGTACTTC
once | TRBJ1-4 | TRBV9 | TRBD1 | CASSVGGTGVEKLFF | TGTGCCAGCAGCGTCGGCGGGACAGGGGTCGAAAAACTGTTTTTT
NA | TRBJ2-7 | TRBV7-8 | NA | CVSSYYILDEQYF | TGTGTCAGCAGCTACTACATCCTGGACGAGCAGTACTTC
NA | TRBJ1-2 | TRBV5-8 | TRBD1 | CASSLLTGGYGYTF | TGTGCCAGCAGCTTGCTGACAGGGGGATATGGCTACACCTTC
NA | TRBJ1-5 | TRBV10-1 | NA | CASSDNMNQPQHF | TGCGCCAGCAGTGACAACATGAATCAGCCCCAGCATTTT
NA | TRBJ2-2 | TRBV3-1/TRBV3-2 | NA | CASRTQNTGELFF | TGTGCCAGCCGAACACAGAACACCGGGGAGCTGTTTTTT
few | TRBJ2-7 | TRBV15 | NA | CATSRDTQGPYEQYF | TGTGCCACCAGCAGAGATACCCAGGGTCCCTACGAGCAGTACTTC
NA | TRBJ2-5 | TRBV7-2 | NA | CASRRAETQYF | TGTGCCAGCAGGCGAGCGGAGACCCAGTACTTC
NA | TRBJ2-3 | TRBV28 | NA | CAMRQPGTDTQYF | TGTGCCATGCGGCAGCCGGGCACAGATACGCAGTATTTT
NA | TRBJ2-7 | TRBV11-2 | TRBD1 | CASSLDRQGGYEQYF | TGTGCCAGCAGCTTAGATCGACAGGGTGGTTACGAGCAGTACTTC
NA | TRBJ2-1 | TRBV9 | NA | CASSVLGDSYNEQFF | TGTGCCAGCAGCGTATTAGGGGATTCCTACAATGAGCAGTTCTTC
NA | TRBJ2-3 | TRBV28 | TRBD2 | CASSPPSGSRADTQYF | TGTGCCAGCAGTCCCCCTAGCGGGAGTAGGGCAGATACGCAGTATTTT
NA | TRBJ1-5 | TRBV5-4 | TRBD1 | CASSAGTGGNQPQHF | TGTGCCAGCAGCGCCGGGACAGGGGGAAATCAGCCCCAGCATTTT
NA | TRBJ2-5 | TRBV2 | NA | CASGGVLYQETQYF | TGTGCCAGCGGAGGGGTCTTGTACCAAGAGACCCAGTACTTC
once | TRBJ2-7 | TRBV11-2 | NA | CASSRGQNYEQYF | TGTGCCAGCAGCCGGGGACAAAACTACGAGCAGTACTTC
NA | TRBJ2-1 | TRBV6-4 | TRBD1 | CARGQGYNSSSYNEQFF | TGTGCCAGAGGACAGGGATATAATTCGAGCTCCTACAATGAGCAGTTCTTC
NA | TRBJ1-2 | TRBV7-9 | NA | CASSLEEGGRYGYTF | TGTGCCAGCAGCTTAGAGGAGGGAGGTCGCTATGGCTACACCTTC
NA | TRBJ2-2 | TRBV5-1 | TRBD1 | CASSRGQGGTGELFF | TGCGCCAGCAGCCGAGGACAGGGTGGCACCGGGGAGCTGTTTTTT
NA | TRBJ1-4 | TRBV19 | NA | CASSIRQRNPVTKLFF | TGTGCCAGTAGTATCCGCCAACGTAACCCGGTTACGAAACTGTTTTTT
NA | TRBJ2-5 | TRBV11-2 | TRBD2 | CASSLDRVREGETQYF | TGTGCCAGCAGCTTAGATCGTGTCAGGGAGGGAGAGACCCAGTACTTC
NA | TRBJ2-7 | TRBV5-1 | NA | CASSLSVGGTYEQYF | TGCGCCAGCAGCTTGAGCGTGGGCGGGACCTACGAGCAGTACTTC
once | TRBJ2-1 | TRBV9 | NA | CASSVDRGEQFF | TGTGCCAGCAGCGTAGACCGAGGTGAGCAGTTCTTC
NA | TRBJ2-3 | TRBV6-4 | NA | CASSASTDTQYF | TGTGCCAGCAGTGCTAGCACAGATACGCAGTATTTT
NA | TRBJ2-1 | TRBV4-1 | NA | CASSQVLTRHNEQFF | TGCGCCAGCAGCCAAGTTCTGACTAGACACAATGAGCAGTTCTTC
NA | TRBJ2-1 | TRBV7-3 | TRBD2 | CASSLRLGGRSDEQFF | TGTGCCAGCAGCTTACGGCTTGGCGGGAGAAGTGATGAGCAGTTCTTC
NA | TRBJ1-2 | TRBV28 | TRBD1 | CASSSPSDRGDGYTF | TGTGCCAGCAGTTCCCCCTCGGACAGGGGGGATGGCTACACCTTC
NA | TRBJ2-2 | TRBV5-1 | NA | CASSSTGGFGELFF | TGCGCCAGCAGCTCAACGGGGGGCTTTGGGGAGCTGTTTTTT
NA | TRBJ2-6 | TRBV5-1 | TRBD1 | CASSRRQGSGANVLTF | TGCGCCAGCAGCAGACGACAGGGCTCTGGGGCCAACGTCCTGACTTTC
NA | TRBJ2-1 | TRBV9 | TRBD2 | CASSAGLAANEQFF | TGTGCCAGCAGCGCCGGACTAGCGGCAAATGAGCAGTTCTTC
NA | TRBJ1-2 | TRBV30 | NA | CAWSVLANYGYTF | TGTGCCTGGAGTGTTCTGGCAAACTATGGCTACACCTTC
NA | TRBJ2-7 | TRBV2 | NA | CASSDVIQGNEQYF | TGTGCCAGCAGTGATGTTATACAGGGCAACGAGCAGTACTTC
NA | TRBJ1-2 | TRBV28 | TRBD1 | CASSSGQGKNYGYTF | TGTGCCAGCAGTTCGGGACAGGGGAAGAACTATGGCTACACCTTC
NA | TRBJ2-7 | TRBV7-2 | NA | CASSVLLASEQYF | TGTGCCAGCAGCGTACTACTAGCAAGCGAGCAGTACTTC
NA | TRBJ1-6 | TRBV18 | NA | CASSPADSPLHF | TGTGCCAGCTCACCGGCGGATTCACCCCTCCACTTT
once | TRBJ2-3 | TRBV11-1 | TRBD2 | CASSFLAGGPTDTQYF | TGTGCCAGCAGCTTCTTAGCGGGAGGGCCGACAGATACGCAGTATTTT
once | TRBJ2-1 | TRBV6-4 | TRBD2 | CASSLEEIGLASNEQFF | TGTGCCAGCAGTTTGGAGGAAATAGGACTAGCGAGCAATGAGCAGTTCTTC
NA | TRBJ2-3 | TRBV18 | NA | CASSQFLALGTDTQYF | TGTGCCAGCTCACAATTCCTAGCCCTTGGCACAGATACGCAGTATTTT
NA | TRBJ2-6 | TRBV5-1 | TRBD2 | CASRSGAYSSGANVLTF | TGCGCCAGTCGGAGCGGGGCCTACTCCTCTGGGGCCAACGTCCTGACTTTC
NA | TRBJ2-5 | TRBV4-1 | TRBD1 | CASSQDWTGRETQYF | TGCGCCAGCAGCCAAGATTGGACAGGGCGGGAGACCCAGTACTTC
NA | TRBJ2-5 | TRBV10-3 | TRBD2 | CAISATSGQETQYF | TGTGCCATCAGTGCAACTAGCGGACAAGAGACCCAGTACTTC
NA | TRBJ2-7 | TRBV7-2 | TRBD2 | CASSLGTSKGGEQYF | TGTGCCAGCAGCCTAGGGACTAGCAAAGGCGGCGAGCAGTACTTC